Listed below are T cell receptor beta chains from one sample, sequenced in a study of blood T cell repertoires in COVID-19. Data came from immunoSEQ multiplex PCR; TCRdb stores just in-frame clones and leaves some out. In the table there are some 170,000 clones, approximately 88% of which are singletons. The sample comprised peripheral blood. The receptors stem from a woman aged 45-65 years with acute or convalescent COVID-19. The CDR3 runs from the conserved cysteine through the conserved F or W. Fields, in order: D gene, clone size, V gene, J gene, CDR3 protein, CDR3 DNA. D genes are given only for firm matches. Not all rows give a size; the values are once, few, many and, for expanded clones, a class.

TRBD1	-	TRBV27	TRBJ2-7	CASRTGGGTYEQYF	TGTGCCAGCAGGACAGGGGGCGGGACCTACGAGCAGTACTTC
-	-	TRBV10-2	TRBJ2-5	CASSVGAETQYF	TGCGCCAGCAGTGTAGGGGCGGAGACCCAGTACTTC
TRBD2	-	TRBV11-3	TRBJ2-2	CASSFAGGGTGELFF	TGTGCCAGCAGCTTCGCGGGAGGAGGCACCGGGGAGCTGTTTTTT
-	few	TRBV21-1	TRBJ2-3	CASSKARPVLGPGLAGDPTDTQYF	TGTGCCAGCAGCAAAGCGCGCCCTGTTTTAGGGCCGGGACTAGCGGGTGACCCCACAGATACGCAGTATTTT
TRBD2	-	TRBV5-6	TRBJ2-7	CASRLRAGATYEQYF	TGTGCCAGCAGGCTAAGAGCGGGAGCCACCTACGAGCAGTACTTC
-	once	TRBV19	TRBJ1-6	CASSSRDWDNSPLHF	TGTGCCAGTAGCTCCCGGGACTGGGATAATTCACCCCTCCACTTT
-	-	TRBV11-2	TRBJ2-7	CASSKSTTGSYEQYF	TGTGCCAGCAGCAAGAGTACGACAGGTTCCTACGAGCAGTACTTC
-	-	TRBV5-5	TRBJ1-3	CASSLARISGNTIYF	TGTGCCAGCAGCTTAGCGAGGATCTCTGGAAACACCATATATTTT
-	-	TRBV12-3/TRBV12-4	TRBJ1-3	CASSPGVGNTIYF	TGTGCCAGCAGCCCAGGGGTTGGAAACACCATATATTTT
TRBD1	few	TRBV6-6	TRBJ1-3	CASTHRQGADTIYF	TGTGCCAGCACCCACAGACAGGGGGCGGACACCATATATTTT
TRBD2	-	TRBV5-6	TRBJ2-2	CASSLGLAHRGDTGELFF	TGTGCCAGCAGCCTGGGACTAGCCCATAGAGGGGACACCGGGGAGCTGTTTTTT